The 32 T cell receptor beta chains below were found in one sample sequenced in a study of cytomegalovirus exposure and HLA in healthy donors. 60 Vbeta and 13 Jbeta primers were used in PCR. Produced via immunoSEQ multiplex PCR; TCRdb's table is partial and in-frame only. The table shows 150,000 to 200,000 clones, with around 84% occurring only once. Sequenced: PBMCs. These receptors were taken from a woman aged 18-30 years in good health and CMV-seronegative.

The chain links TRBV7-9 to TRBJ2-7; D might be TRBD2 (6 bases). This CDR3 has 15 amino acids. The ends were cut back, 1 base at V and 0 bases at J, with 10 bases in the middle. Germline assignment: CDR1 SEHNR and CDR2 FQNEAQ (reference sequence). The CDR3 sequence: CASSLEGRSSYEQYF. The CDR3 DNA is TGTGCCAGCAGCTTAGAGGGGAGGAGCTCCTACGAGCAGTACTTC.

This chain connects TRBV7-2 to TRBJ2-3; D call uncertain. Germline V lookup: CDR1 SGHTA, CDR2 FQGNSA. This CDR3 is built from 14 residues. The ends were cut back, 5 bases at V and 0 bases at J, with 9 bases in the middle. CDR3 loop: CASSLFTSTDTQYF. DNA for the CDR3: TGTGCCAGCAGCCTCTTTACTAGCACAGATACGCAGTATTTT.

V gene TRBV6-1 combines with J gene TRBJ2-7, with TRBD1 as a possible D gene (6 bases). Germline V gene sequence: CDR1 MNHNS, CDR2 SASEGT. V dropped 8 bases and J dropped 5 bases, with 19 bases sitting between them. This CDR3 is 14 amino acids long. CDR3 region: CASLPGNGGNEQYF. CDR3 in DNA: TGTGCCAGCTTACCGGGAAATGGGGGCAACGAGCAGTACTTC.

The chain uses TRBV7-8 and TRBJ2-5, with 8 bases identical to TRBD2. From germline, CDR1 is SGHVS and CDR2 FQNEAQ. This CDR3 spans 13 amino acids. V was clipped by 7 bases and J by 5 bases; unmatched bases: 6. CDR3 nucleotide sequence: TGTGCCAGCAACGGGGGGGCTTGGGAGACCCAGTACTTC. Amino acids: CASNGGAWETQYF.

The V gene is TRBV5-1, the J gene TRBJ2-2, with D possibly TRBD2 on 6 matching bases. Germline V gives CDR1 SGHRS, CDR2 YFSETQ. The CDR3 length is 15 residues. Trimming shortened V by 2 bases and J by 4 bases, and 12 bases separated the two germline ends. For the CDR3, the DNA is TGCGCCAGCAGCTTTAATCCCGGGGGCACCGGGGAGCTGTTTTTT. Its translation is CASSFNPGGTGELFF.

This CDR3 reads CASRGRGTEQYF. The CDR3 DNA reads as TGTGCCAGCAGAGGGCGGGGAACCGAGCAGTACTTC. V and J are TRBV2 and TRBJ2-7; D possibly corresponds to TRBD2 (6 bases). The germline V and J ends were trimmed by 6 bases and 6 bases, with 12 bases remaining between them. The CDR3 spans 12 residues. The germline V gene encodes CDR1 SNHLY and CDR2 FYNNEI.

This sequence joins TRBV7-9 and TRBJ2-3, with 7 bases aligning to TRBD1. CDR1 and CDR2 (germline): SEHNR, FQNEAQ (reference sequence). The trim removed 6 bases at V and 3 bases at J, leaving 6 bases unmatched. CDR3 size: 14 residues. In nucleotides, the CDR3 is TGTGCCAGCAGAGAGGGCAGGGGGACAGATACGCAGTATTTT. Amino acid sequence: CASREGRGTDTQYF.

On this clone itself: Lacking the conserved final phenylalanine or tryptophan, this CDR3 likely reflects a read error. The chain employs TRBV2 and TRBJ2-2; TRBD2 matches at 7 bases. V lost 1 base to trimming and J lost 4 bases; unmatched junction nucleotides: 6. Germline V lookup: CDR1 SNHLY, CDR2 FYNNEI. This CDR3 has 16 amino acids. The CDR3 DNA is TGTGCCAGCAGTGAAGGGGGCGGGGGATTCACCGGGGAGCTGTTTCTT. Its translation: CASSEGGGGFTGELFL.

The rearrangement links TRBV7-2 to TRBJ1-3; D not resolved. V was cut by 2 bases and J by 4 bases, with 3 bases left in between. The germline V gene encodes CDR1 SGHTA and CDR2 FQGNSA. The CDR3 contains 12 residues. The chain's CDR3 is CASSLLGNTIYF. The CDR3 DNA is TGTGCCAGCAGCTTACTAGGAAACACCATATATTTT.

The CDR3 DNA reads TGTGCCAGCAGCCAGGGGGCGCTTGCCTACGAGCAGTACTTC. Protein sequence: CASSQGALAYEQYF. The V call is TRBV2, the J call TRBJ2-7, with 8 bases matching TRBD1. In germline, CDR1 is SNHLY, CDR2 FYNNEI. The CDR3 is made up of 14 amino acids. J lost 2 bases, V lost 6 bases, and 6 bases had no gene match.

This clone was observed a few times. This chain uses TRBV5-6 with TRBJ1-2; possibly TRBD1 for D (5 bases). The germline gives CDR1 SGHDT, CDR2 YYEEEE. The CDR3 runs to 14 residues. V lost 1 base to trimming and J lost 5 bases, with 12 bases between them. CDR3 bases: TGTGCCAGCAGCTTGAGTGTGGGGCTGTATGGCTACACCTTC. Amino acid sequence: CASSLSVGLYGYTF.

The genes are TRBV4-3 and TRBJ1-4; weak D call: TRBD1 (5 bases). This CDR3 contains 13 residues. Trimming cost V 3 bases and J 6 bases, with 8 bases left between them. Per germline, CDR1 LGHNA and CDR2 YSLEER. CDR3 DNA sequence: TGCGCCAGCAGCCAGCAGGGTTATGAAAAACTGTTTTTT. Amino acids: CASSQQGYEKLFF.

This clone was picked up a small number of times. The chain carries TRBV6-5 and TRBJ1-2; 8 bases line up with TRBD1. The germline V gene has CDR1 MNHEY and CDR2 SVGAGI. With 6 bases clipped from V and 8 bases from J, the junction kept 14 bases outside the gene matches. This CDR3 spans 15 amino acids. The CDR3 DNA follows: TGTGCCAGCAGACCCCTGGACAGGGACGCTGGGGGCTACACCTTC. It translates to CASRPLDRDAGGYTF.

This clone was detected once. The chain joins TRBV9 to TRBJ2-1; 12 positions match TRBD2. The ends lost 4 bases at V and 2 bases at J; junction bases unmatched: 10. There are 18 residues in the CDR3. Germline values: CDR1 SGDLS, CDR2 YYNGEE. CDR3 region: CASSSGLAGTVTYNEQFF. CDR3 nucleotide sequence: TGTGCCAGCAGCAGCGGACTAGCGGGAACGGTTACCTACAATGAGCAGTTCTTC.

The chain recombines TRBV5-1 with TRBJ1-2; 8 bases agree with TRBD1. CDR3 length equals 15 residues. J lost 4 bases, V lost 0 bases, and 5 bases had no gene match. Germline V gene sequence: CDR1 SGHRS, CDR2 YFSETQ. As DNA, the CDR3 is TGCGCCAGCAGCTTGGCGGACAGGGCGATCTATGGCTACACCTTC. Protein product: CASSLADRAIYGYTF.

The rearrangement uses TRBV19 and TRBJ2-1; weak D call: TRBD1 (6 bases). CDR1 and CDR2 from the germline V gene are LNHDA and SQIVND (reference sequence). This CDR3 has 13 amino acids. V was clipped by 3 bases and J by 4 bases, with 7 bases between them. CDR3 coding DNA: TGTGCCAGTAGTATTGGACAGTACAATGAGCAGTTCTTC. Protein product: CASSIGQYNEQFF.

V usage is TRBV11-2 and J usage is TRBJ2-5; TRBD1 agrees at 8 bases. Unmatched junction bases numbered 9, after V lost 5 bases and J lost 4 bases. Per the germline V gene, CDR1 is SGHAT and CDR2 is FQNNGV. The CDR3 length is 15 residues. The CDR3 here is CASSAGQGEGETQYF. CDR3 nucleotides: TGTGCCAGCAGCGCAGGACAGGGCGAGGGAGAGACCCAGTACTTC.

The rearrangement links TRBV6-1 to TRBJ2-1; D ambiguous. Per germline, CDR1 MNHNS and CDR2 SASEGT. V was pared by 2 bases and J by 1 base, with 21 bases between. CDR3 size: 19 residues. CDR3 amino acids: CASSEILTPVETSYNEQFF. In DNA, the CDR3 is TGTGCCAGCAGTGAAATACTTACCCCGGTTGAGACTTCCTACAATGAGCAGTTCTTC.

This chain uses TRBV7-9 with TRBJ2-7; 8 positions match TRBD2. The CDR3 spans 17 residues. Per the germline V gene, CDR1 is SEHNR and CDR2 is FQNEAQ (reference sequence). With 0 bases clipped from V and 2 bases from J, the junction kept 9 bases outside the gene matches. The CDR3 DNA follows: TGTGCCAGCAGCTTAGCCCTAGCGGGTACGAATCCCTACGAGCAGTACTTC. This encodes CASSLALAGTNPYEQYF.

This rearrangement joins TRBV27 to TRBJ1-1; possible D gene TRBD1, 5 bases. Trimming removed 7 bases at V and 0 bases at J, with 15 bases between. The CDR3 has 15 residues. Germline V gene data show CDR1 as MNHEY and CDR2 as SMNVEV (reference sequence). CDR3 loop: CASIFVAGLNTEAFF. CDR3 bases: TGTGCCAGCATCTTCGTGGCAGGGCTGAACACTGAAGCTTTCTTT.

The rearrangement uses TRBV19 and TRBJ2-7, with 9 bases fitting TRBD2. The germline CDR1 and CDR2 sequences are LNHDA and SQIVND (reference sequence). CDR3 length: 18 residues. Trimming removed 5 bases from V and 5 bases from J; junction bases left unmatched: 19. Here the CDR3 reads CASSPASGAIPSRHEQYF. DNA of the CDR3: TGTGCCAGTAGTCCTGCTAGCGGGGCAATTCCTAGTCGGCACGAGCAGTACTTC.

V usage is TRBV29-1 and J usage is TRBJ2-5; 7 bases are shared with TRBD1. Gene TRBJ2-7 matches the end of the DNA better, so the J call may be wrong. This CDR3 has 14 amino acids. Looked up from germline, CDR1 is SQVTM and CDR2 is ANQGSEA. In nucleotides, the CDR3 is TGCAGCGTTTTAGAGGGGGCGAGCTCCTACGAGCAGTACTTC. Protein product: CSVLEGASSYEQYF.

The chain joins TRBV28 to TRBJ1-1; no definite D call. V was shortened by 5 bases and J by 0 bases, with 7 bases between the two germline ends. Germline CDR1 reads MDHEN; CDR2 reads SYDVKM. This CDR3 contains 13 residues. The CDR3 DNA follows: TGTGCCAGCAGTGCATCGGTGAACACTGAAGCTTTCTTT. Translated: CASSASVNTEAFF.

J is TRBJ2-1 and V is TRBV5-1; 14 bases fit TRBD2. CDR1 is SGHRS, CDR2 YFSETQ, per germline. The CDR3 is 18 residues long. V lost 0 bases and J lost 4; bases outside the gene matches: 6. The DNA for the CDR3 is TGCGCCAGCAGCTTGGGACTAGCGGGGGGGCGAGGTTACAATGAGCAGTTCTTC. Its translation is CASSLGLAGGRGYNEQFF.

V usage is TRBV9 and J usage is TRBJ2-1; tentative D call: TRBD2 (6 bases). In germline, CDR1 is SGDLS, CDR2 YYNGEE. V lost 3 bases, J lost 4 bases, and 14 bases lay in between. The CDR3 is 15 amino acids. CDR3 nucleotides: TGTGCCAGCAGCGCGGGACTCGGGGCGTACAATGAGCAGTTCTTC. Its protein is CASSAGLGAYNEQFF.

This clone was seen once. This rearrangement joins TRBV20-1 to TRBJ2-7; D possibly corresponds to TRBD2 (6 bases). Germline CDR1 reads DFQATT; CDR2 reads SNEGSKA (reference sequence). The V and J ends lost 8 bases and 7 bases respectively, with 15 bases between them. The CDR3 spans 11 residues. The DNA for the CDR3 is TGCAGTTTTGAGCTAGCGAGGGAGCAGTACTTC. This codes for CSFELAREQYF.

This clone was picked up one time. V is TRBV19 and J is TRBJ1-1; 7 bases are shared with TRBD1. V shed 5 bases, J shed 5 bases, and the junction held 8 bases outside the gene matches. This CDR3 is 14 amino acids long. Germline V gene lookup returns CDR1 LNHDA and CDR2 SQIVND (reference sequence). Here the CDR3 reads CASSPRTGWTEAFF. CDR3 sequence (DNA): TGTGCCAGTAGTCCTCGGACAGGTTGGACTGAAGCTTTCTTT.

The chain combines TRBV11-3 with TRBJ2-3, with 9 nucleotides matching TRBD1. V shed 5 bases and J 8 bases; nucleotides not matched to a gene: 14. This CDR3 comprises 16 residues. Looked up from germline, CDR1 is SGHNT and CDR2 is YENEEA. The CDR3 region is CASSQTWDRDRVTQYF. The CDR3 DNA reads TGTGCCAGCAGCCAAACTTGGGACCGGGACAGGGTTACGCAGTATTTT.

This chain connects TRBV6-1 to TRBJ1-2, with 9 bases fitting TRBD1. CDR1 is MNHNS, CDR2 SASEGT, per germline. V lost 1 base and J lost 1; bases outside the gene matches: 13. The CDR3 is made up of 19 amino acids. The CDR3 is CASSEDRRIDRGDNYGYTF. The CDR3 nucleotides read TGTGCCAGCAGTGAAGACCGCCGAATCGACAGGGGGGATAACTATGGCTACACCTTC.

The chain is built from TRBV4-2 and TRBJ1-4, with D possibly TRBD1 on 6 matching bases. Germline V gene data show CDR1 as LGHNA and CDR2 as YNFKEQ. Trimming took 1 base from V and 2 from J, leaving 8 bases between them. CDR3 length equals 15 residues. CDR3 sequence: CASSQGTVTNEKLFF. CDR3 DNA: TGTGCCAGCAGCCAAGGGACAGTGACTAATGAAAAACTGTTTTTT.

The CDR3 loop is CASSPRTGAAKLFF. CDR3 coding DNA: TGTGCCAGTAGTCCCCGGACAGGGGCCGCAAAACTGTTTTTT. J is TRBJ1-4 and V is TRBV19; 9 positions match TRBD1. The CDR3 has 14 amino acids. Trimming removed 5 bases from V and 10 bases from J; junction bases left unmatched: 8. Germline V gene data show CDR1 as LNHDA and CDR2 as SQIVND (reference sequence).

This chain joins TRBV4-1 and TRBJ2-7; D possibly corresponds to TRBD1 (6 bases). V shed 4 bases and J shed 1 base, with 11 bases lying between them. The CDR3 loop spans 14 amino acids. Germline assignment: CDR1 MGHRA and CDR2 YSYEKL. CDR3 bases: TGCGCCAGCAGCCTCGGCAGGGGTTCCTACGAGCAGTACTTC. Translated: CASSLGRGSYEQYF.